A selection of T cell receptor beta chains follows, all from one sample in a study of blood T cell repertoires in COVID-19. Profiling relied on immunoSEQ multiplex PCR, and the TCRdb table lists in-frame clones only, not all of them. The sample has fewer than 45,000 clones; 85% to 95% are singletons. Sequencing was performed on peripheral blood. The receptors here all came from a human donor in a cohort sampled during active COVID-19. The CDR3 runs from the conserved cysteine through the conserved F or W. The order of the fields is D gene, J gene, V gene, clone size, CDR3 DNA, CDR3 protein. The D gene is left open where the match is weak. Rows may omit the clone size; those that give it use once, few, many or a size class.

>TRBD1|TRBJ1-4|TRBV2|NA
TGTGCCAGCGCAACAGGGGGACCTTTGGAAAAACTGTTTTTT
CASATGGPLEKLFF
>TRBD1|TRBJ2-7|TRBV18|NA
TGTGCCAGCTCACCACCGTCCTGGGCAGGGGGCGCCGAGCAGTACTTC
CASSPPSWAGGAEQYF
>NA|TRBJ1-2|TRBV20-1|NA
TGCAGTGCTAGTAGTGGCGACGGGGGGGACTATGGCTACACCTTC
CSASSGDGGDYGYTF
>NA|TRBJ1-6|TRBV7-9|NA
TGTGCCAGCAGCTTAGCGCTCAGGGGTAGCTCCTATAATTCACCCCTCCACTTT
CASSLALRGSSYNSPLHF
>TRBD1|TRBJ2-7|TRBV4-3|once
TGCGCCAGCAGCCCGGACAGGCCCTACGAGCAGTACTTC
CASSPDRPYEQYF
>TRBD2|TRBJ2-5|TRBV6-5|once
TGTGCCAGCACTCGGGCTAGCGGTCTCCAAGAGACCCAGTACTTC
CASTRASGLQETQYF
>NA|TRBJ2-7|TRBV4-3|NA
TGCGCCAGCAGCCAAGATCAGAACCCAGCCTACGAGCAGTACTTC
CASSQDQNPAYEQYF
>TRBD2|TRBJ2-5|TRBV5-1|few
TGCGCCAGCAGCTTGGATCTTTTGGGACTAGCGGGGGGTCGGGAGACCCAGTACTTC
CASSLDLLGLAGGRETQYF
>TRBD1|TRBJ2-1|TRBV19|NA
TGTGCCAGTACCCTTATGGGGACAGGGAGTTACAATGAGCAGTTCTTC
CASTLMGTGSYNEQFF
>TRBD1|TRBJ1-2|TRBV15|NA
TGTGCCACCAGCCAGGACAGGGGAAACTATGGCTACACCTTC
CATSQDRGNYGYTF
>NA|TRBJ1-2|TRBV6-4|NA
TGTGCCAGCAGTGACGGGGGCGAGGGGAACTATGGCTACACCTTC
CASSDGGEGNYGYTF
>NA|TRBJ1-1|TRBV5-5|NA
TGTGCCAGCATAAGCCTTGCCGTAGGTCCGGGCACTGAAGCTTTCTTT
CASISLAVGPGTEAFF
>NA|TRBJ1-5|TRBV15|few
TGTGCCACCAGCAGAGAGAGGGTTAATCAGCCCCAGCATTTT
CATSRERVNQPQHF
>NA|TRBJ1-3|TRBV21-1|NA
TGTGCCAGCAGGCAAAACAGGGGGCGAAAAAACACCATATATTTT
CASRQNRGRKNTIYF
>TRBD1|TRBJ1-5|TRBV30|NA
TGTGCCTGGAGGCAGACAGGGGCGGGTAATCAGCCCCAGCATTTT
CAWRQTGAGNQPQHF
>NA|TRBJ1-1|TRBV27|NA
TGTGCCAGCAGGATAGGGGTGAACACTGAAGCTTTCTTT
CASRIGVNTEAFF
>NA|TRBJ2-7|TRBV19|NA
TGTGCCAGTAGTATAGGTCGGGGATACGAGCAGTACTTC
CASSIGRGYEQYF
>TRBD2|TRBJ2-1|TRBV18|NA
TGTGCCAGCTCACCCGAACGGGGGGGCTACAATGAGCAGTTCTTC
CASSPERGGYNEQFF
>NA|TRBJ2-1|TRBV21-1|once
TGTGCCAGCAGCAAGGACGGGGGAGCGACCTACAATGAGCAGTTCTTC
CASSKDGGATYNEQFF
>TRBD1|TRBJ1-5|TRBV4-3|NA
TGCGCCAGCAGCCAAGATCGGACAGGGATTGCTCAGCCCCAGCATTTT
CASSQDRTGIAQPQHF
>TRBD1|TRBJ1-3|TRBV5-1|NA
TGCGCCAGCAGCTTAGGGACAGTCCGGATCGGAAACACCATATATTTT
CASSLGTVRIGNTIYF
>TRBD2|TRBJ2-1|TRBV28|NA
TGTGCCAGCAGCTCCCCTTGGGGTAGCGGGTCGTACAATGAGCAGTTCTTC
CASSSPWGSGSYNEQFF
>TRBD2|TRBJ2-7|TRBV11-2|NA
TGTGCCAGCAGCTTACCTAGCGGGAGTTACGAGCAGTACTTC
CASSLPSGSYEQYF
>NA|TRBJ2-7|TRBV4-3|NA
TGCGCCAGCAGCCAAGAGCTAGGGGGCTACGAGCAGTACTTC
CASSQELGGYEQYF
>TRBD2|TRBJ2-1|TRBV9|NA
TGTGCCAGCAGCAAAAGTCTAGCGGATTACAATGAGCAGTTCTTC
CASSKSLADYNEQFF
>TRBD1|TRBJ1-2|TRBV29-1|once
TGCAGCGTGGCAACGGGACAGGGGAATGGCTACACCTTC
CSVATGQGNGYTF
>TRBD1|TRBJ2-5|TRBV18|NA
TGTGCCAGCTCACGTCGAATACAGGGGATGGGGCAAGAGACCCAGTACTTC
CASSRRIQGMGQETQYF
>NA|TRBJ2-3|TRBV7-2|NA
TGTGCCAGCAGCTTATTTGCAGGGGCAGATACGCAGTATTTT
CASSLFAGADTQYF
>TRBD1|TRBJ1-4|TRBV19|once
TGTGCCAGTAGTACGGGACAGGTTGTAGGAAAACTGTTTTTT
CASSTGQVVGKLFF
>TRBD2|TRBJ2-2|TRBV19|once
TGTGCCAGTAGTCCGACTAGCGGGAGGGGAACCGGGGAGCTGTTTTTT
CASSPTSGRGTGELFF
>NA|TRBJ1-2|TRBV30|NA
TGTGCCTGGAGTTGGGGCAGTGATATCGCTAACTATGGCTACACCTTC
CAWSWGSDIANYGYTF
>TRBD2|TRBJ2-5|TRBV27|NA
TGTGCCAGCAGTTCTCTAGCGGGAGGGAGAAAAGAGACCCAGTACTTC
CASSSLAGGRKETQYF
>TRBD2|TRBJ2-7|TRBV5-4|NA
TGTGCCAGCAGCGGTTCCGGGACTAGCGGCTACGAGCAGTACTTC
CASSGSGTSGYEQYF
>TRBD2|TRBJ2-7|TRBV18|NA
TGTGCCAGCTCACGACAGGTATCGGGACTAGCGAACTACGAGCAGTACTTC
CASSRQVSGLANYEQYF
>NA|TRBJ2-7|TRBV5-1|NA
TGCGCCAGCAGCTTGATCGGCGGACTTGAGCTTACCTACGAGCAGTACTTC
CASSLIGGLELTYEQYF
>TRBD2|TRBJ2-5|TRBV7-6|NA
TGTGCCAGCAGCTTAGTAGCCCCGGGACTAGCGGGAGTACAAGAGACCCAGTACTTC
CASSLVAPGLAGVQETQYF
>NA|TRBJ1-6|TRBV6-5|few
TGTGCCAGCAGTTACGGGGGCGGTTCACCCCTCCACTTT
CASSYGGGSPLHF
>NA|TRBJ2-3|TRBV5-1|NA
TGCGCCAGCAGCTTCGGGGGGCTGGAAACAGATACGCAGTATTTT
CASSFGGLETDTQYF
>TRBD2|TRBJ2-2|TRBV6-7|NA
TGTGCCAGCAGTTACGCAGCCGGACTAGCGGGATTTACCGGGGAGCTGTTTTTT
CASSYAAGLAGFTGELFF
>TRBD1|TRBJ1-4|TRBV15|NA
TGTGCCACCAGCAGCGACAGGGGGAGGGAAAAACTGTTTTTT
CATSSDRGREKLFF
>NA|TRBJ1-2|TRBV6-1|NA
TGTGCCAGCAGTGAAGGCTCAGGGCCAAACTATGGCTACACCTTC
CASSEGSGPNYGYTF
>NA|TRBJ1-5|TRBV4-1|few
TGCGCCAGCAGCCAAGTGGGCGAGGACGGGGATCAGCCCCAGCATTTT
CASSQVGEDGDQPQHF
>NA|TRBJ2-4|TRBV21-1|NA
TGTGCCAGCAGCAAAGACGCGGAGGACATTCAGTACTTC
CASSKDAEDIQYF
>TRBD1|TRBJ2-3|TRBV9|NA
TGTGCCAGCAGCGCCTGGACAGGGGACGCAGATACGCAGTATTTT
CASSAWTGDADTQYF
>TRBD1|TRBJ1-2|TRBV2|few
TGTGCCAGCATGATAGGACAGGCCTCTAACTATGGCTACACCTTC
CASMIGQASNYGYTF
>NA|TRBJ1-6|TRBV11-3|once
TGTGCCAGCAGCCAGGGGAATTCACCCCTCCACTTT
CASSQGNSPLHF
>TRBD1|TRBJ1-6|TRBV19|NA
TGTGCCAGCCCCACGGGACAGGTCTTCAGCTCCTATAATTCACCCCTCCACTTT
CASPTGQVFSSYNSPLHF
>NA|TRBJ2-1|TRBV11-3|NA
TGTGCCAGCAGCCAAATCTACAATGAGCAGTTCTTC
CASSQIYNEQFF
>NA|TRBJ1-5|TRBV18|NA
TGTGCCAGCTCACCGTATGGCCAGCCCCAGCATTTT
CASSPYGQPQHF
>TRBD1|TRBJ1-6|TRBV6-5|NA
TGTGCCACCTATCCCGGGACAGGGGGGAGTTCACCCCTCCACTTT
CATYPGTGGSSPLHF
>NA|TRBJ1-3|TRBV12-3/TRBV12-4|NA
TGTGCCAGCAGGCTGACAAGGGGAAACACCATATATTTT
CASRLTRGNTIYF
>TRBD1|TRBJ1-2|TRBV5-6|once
TGTGCCAGCAGCTACCCATCCGGGACAGGGAACTATGGCTACACCTTC
CASSYPSGTGNYGYTF
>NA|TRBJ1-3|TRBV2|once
TGTGCCAGCAGTGGCGGCGGGGGCGTTGGAAACACCATATATTTT
CASSGGGGVGNTIYF
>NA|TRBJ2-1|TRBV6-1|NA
TGTGCCAGCAGTGAAGGAGGGTACAATGAGCAGTTCTTC
CASSEGGYNEQFF
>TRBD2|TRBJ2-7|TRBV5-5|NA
TGTGCCAGCAGCTTGGAACTAGCGGGACTCTCCTACGAGCAGTACTTC
CASSLELAGLSYEQYF
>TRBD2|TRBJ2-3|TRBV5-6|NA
TGTGCCAGCAAAAAACTAGCGGGGGAATTCACAGATACGCAGTATTTT
CASKKLAGEFTDTQYF
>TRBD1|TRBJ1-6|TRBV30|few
TGTGCCTGGAGTGGGACAGGGGGCTCCTATAATTCACCCCTCCACTTT
CAWSGTGGSYNSPLHF
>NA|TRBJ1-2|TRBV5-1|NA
TGCGCCAGCAGCTTGGACTTCTATGGCTACACCTTC
CASSLDFYGYTF
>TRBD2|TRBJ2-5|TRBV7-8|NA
TGTGCCAGCAGCTACCTGACTAGCGGGGGGGCTGGGGAGACCCAGTACTTC
CASSYLTSGGAGETQYF